Listed below are T cell receptor beta chains from one sample, sequenced in a study of shared clonotypes between healthy human individuals. TCRdb's table, derived via immunoSEQ multiplex PCR, lists solely in-frame clones and lacks some. The table includes 1.5 million to 2.5 million clones, about 95% detected once. Source material: naive CD8+ T cells sorted from blood. These receptors were obtained from a man younger than 35 in good health. Each CDR3 is given without its conserved first and last residue. The order of the fields is J gene, D gene, V gene, CDR3 protein. The D gene is left open where the match is weak.

j_gene: TRBJ2-2; d_gene: TRBD2; v_gene: TRBV7-6; CDR3aa: ASSFTTSGFTGELF
j_gene: TRBJ2-7; d_gene: -; v_gene: TRBV7-9; CDR3aa: ASSLATSPYEQY
j_gene: TRBJ2-2; d_gene: TRBD1; v_gene: TRBV13; CDR3aa: ASSSDRDATGELF
j_gene: TRBJ2-1; d_gene: TRBD1; v_gene: TRBV11-2; CDR3aa: ASSSPGGRAYNEQF
j_gene: TRBJ1-1; d_gene: TRBD1; v_gene: TRBV6-6; CDR3aa: ASRETGTGTEAF
j_gene: TRBJ1-5; d_gene: -; v_gene: TRBV6-6; CDR3aa: ASSQPQH
j_gene: TRBJ2-1; d_gene: TRBD1; v_gene: TRBV9; CDR3aa: ASSVGTGGEYNEQF
j_gene: TRBJ2-1; d_gene: TRBD2; v_gene: TRBV5-4; CDR3aa: ASRTLAGLDNEQF
j_gene: TRBJ1-6; d_gene: -; v_gene: TRBV13; CDR3aa: ASSLLGQSPLH
j_gene: TRBJ2-2; d_gene: -; v_gene: TRBV6-5; CDR3aa: ASSYSLGNGELF
j_gene: TRBJ2-1; d_gene: -; v_gene: TRBV7-9; CDR3aa: ASSLSGTKMGNEQF
j_gene: TRBJ2-7; d_gene: -; v_gene: TRBV2; CDR3aa: ASRNWPGSYEQY
j_gene: TRBJ2-3; d_gene: -; v_gene: TRBV27; CDR3aa: ASSFRGAQGADTQY
j_gene: TRBJ1-6; d_gene: TRBD1; v_gene: TRBV5-6; CDR3aa: ASSLGTGPPLH
j_gene: TRBJ1-1; d_gene: -; v_gene: TRBV27; CDR3aa: ASSWGIHTEAF
j_gene: TRBJ2-1; d_gene: -; v_gene: TRBV7-9; CDR3aa: ASSDDLSYNEQF